These 13 T cell receptor beta chains share one sample of origin, sequenced in a study of cytomegalovirus exposure and HLA in healthy donors (dated by TCRdb to 2017 to 2019). Libraries were prepared through the immunoSEQ multiplex PCR assay. The multiplex PCR relied on a mix of 60 forward primers for TCR Vbeta segments and 13 reverse primers for TCR Jbeta segments. TCRdb mirrors the immuneACCESS table, restricted to in-frame sequences. Some clones are absent from its copies; in checked studies, under half trace to an unresolved V gene, and the reason for the others is unknown. This sample is represented by approximately 170,000 clones; about three quarters of them were singletons. The ten largest clones represent around 7% of the sample. Sequencing was carried out using PBMCs. Receptors originate from a middle-aged woman in good health and CMV-seropositive.

V usage is TRBV5-4 and J usage is TRBJ2-1; 9 nucleotides align to TRBD1. Germline-derived CDR1 and CDR2 are SGHNT and YYREEE (reference sequence). This CDR3 spans 15 amino acids. Trimming removed 4 bases from V and 2 bases from J; junction bases left unmatched: 4. CDR3 sequence (DNA): TGTGCCAGCAGCAGGACAGGGGAAACCTACAATGAGCAGTTCTTC. This translates into CASSRTGETYNEQFF.

This clone was detected once. Here the CDR3 DNA reads TGTGCCAGCAGCTTCGGGGGGGCCACAGATACGCAGTATTTT. The encoded protein is CASSFGGATDTQYF. V usage is TRBV5-5 and J usage is TRBJ2-3, with 8 bases identical to TRBD2. V dropped 2 bases and J dropped 2; count of bases not matched to a gene: 1. The CDR3 totals 14 residues. From germline, CDR1 is SGHKS and CDR2 YYEKEE (reference sequence).

This clone was detected once. The chain is built from TRBV6-5 and TRBJ2-3, with 8 bases lining up with TRBD2. The CDR3 spans 15 residues. The germline CDR1 and CDR2 sequences are MNHEY and SVGAGI. Trimming cost V 6 bases and J 1 base; bases outside gene matches: 6. The CDR3 reads CASRPGGPGTDTQYF. The CDR3 DNA sequence: TGTGCCAGCAGGCCGGGGGGGCCCGGCACAGATACGCAGTATTTT.

Only one count was recorded for this clone. The genes are TRBV4-2 and TRBJ2-1; 11 bases align to TRBD2. Germline assignment: CDR1 LGHNA and CDR2 YNFKEQ. This CDR3 is 18 amino acids long. The ends lost 1 base at V and 7 bases at J; junction bases unmatched: 12. The chain's CDR3 is CASSQGSLAGEGRNEQFF. The CDR3 nucleotides read TGTGCCAGCAGCCAAGGGTCACTAGCGGGGGAAGGGAGGAATGAGCAGTTCTTC.

The V gene is TRBV4-1, the J gene TRBJ1-2, with 7 bases identical to TRBD1. J lost 3 bases, V lost 4 bases, and 8 bases had no gene match. Germline-derived CDR1 and CDR2 are MGHRA and YSYEKL. CDR3 length: 15 residues. The CDR3 loop is CASSLRQGGDYGYTF. The CDR3 DNA is TGCGCCAGCAGCCTTAGACAGGGAGGTGACTATGGCTACACCTTC.

The chain recombines TRBV7-8 with TRBJ1-1; D is ambiguous. CDR3 size: 13 residues. The germline V and J ends were trimmed by 5 bases and 1 base, with 8 bases remaining between them. Germline CDR1 and CDR2: SGHVS and FQNEAQ. CDR3 DNA: TGTGCCAGCAGCCCTCTAGGGAACACTGAAGCTTTCTTT. It is translated as CASSPLGNTEAFF.

The gene calls are TRBV30 and TRBJ2-3; D is undetermined. V was shortened by 4 bases and J by 2 bases, with 13 bases between the two germline ends. CDR1 and CDR2 from the germline V gene are GTSNPN and SVGIG (reference sequence). The CDR3 extends over 14 amino acids. The CDR3 DNA is TGTGCCTGGACTAGGTGGCAGTCCACAGATACGCAGTATTTT. Translating it yields CAWTRWQSTDTQYF.

This chain uses TRBV7-2 with TRBJ1-1; D perhaps matches TRBD1 (5 bases). The CDR3 is 17 amino acids. Germline values: CDR1 SGHTA, CDR2 FQGNSA. V lost 1 base and J lost 1, with 16 bases in between. CDR3 protein: CASSLVSGNVANTEAFF. Written as DNA, the CDR3 is TGTGCCAGCAGCTTAGTCTCAGGGAATGTCGCGAACACTGAAGCTTTCTTT. Supplemented by reference TRBV7-2 and TRBJ1-1, the full variable domain reads GAGVSQSPSNKVTEKGKDVELRCDPISGHTALYWYRQSLGQGLEFLIYFQGNSAPDKSGLPSDRFSAERTGGSVSTLTIQRTQQEDSAVYLCASSLVSGNVANTEAFFGQGTRLTVV.

This clone was detected only a few times. This CDR3 is CASSGQGYGYTF. The DNA of the CDR3 is TGTGCCAGCAGCGGACAGGGCTATGGCTACACCTTC. This chain joins TRBV9 and TRBJ1-2; TRBD1 matches at 7 bases. Germline V gives CDR1 SGDLS, CDR2 YYNGEE. V was clipped by 3 bases and J by 4 bases; unmatched bases: 0. This CDR3 is 12 amino acids long.

V gene TRBV25-1 combines with J gene TRBJ1-4; 9 bases are shared with TRBD1. Germline V CDR1 and CDR2: MGHDK, SYGVNS. This CDR3 region has 14 residues. After removal of 3 bases from V and 7 bases from J, the junction contained 3 bases not matched to a gene. The CDR3 protein is CASSETGGSEKLFF. The CDR3 DNA sequence: TGTGCCAGCAGTGAGACAGGGGGGAGTGAAAAACTGTTTTTT.

Points on this clone: This specimen includes other DNA sequences encoding the same CDR3. The chain has TRBV19 and TRBJ1-1; 8 nucleotides align to TRBD1. Germline CDR1 and CDR2: LNHDA and SQIVND (reference sequence). The CDR3 runs 13 residues. V was pared by 3 bases and J by 4 bases, with 1 base of the junction left unmatched. In DNA form, the CDR3 reads TGTGCCAGTAGTATTACAGGGGGCACTGAAGCTTTCTTT. Translating it yields CASSITGGTEAFF.

The chain joins TRBV6-6 to TRBJ2-1, with 8 bases aligning to TRBD2. The CDR3 is 16 amino acids. With V trimmed by 4 bases and J by 8 bases, 13 bases remained unmatched. Germline CDR1 MNHNY, CDR2 SVGAGI (reference sequence). Here the CDR3 DNA reads TGTGCCAGCAGTTCAGTTAAGGGACTAGTGACGGATGAGCAGTTCTTC. Protein: CASSSVKGLVTDEQFF.

The V gene is TRBV7-9, the J gene TRBJ1-1; D possibly corresponds to TRBD1 (6 bases). V lost 5 bases and J 11 bases, leaving 21 bases between the germline ends. CDR1 and CDR2 (germline): SEHNR, FQNEAQ (reference sequence). This CDR3 has 14 residues. As DNA, the CDR3 is TGTGCCAGCAGCACCGAGGGGGGGTACGTCGTCGCTTTCTTT. The encoded protein is CASSTEGGYVVAFF.